This T cell receptor (beta chain) appears in the sequencing data of a study of blood T cells in healthy people across ages. Sample-barcoded 5' priming and a J-beta primer mix drove a second PCR of 7 to 11 cycles. Each CDR3 protein is one row after TCRdb ran MiXCR on the 5' RACE reads. The table shows about 800,000 distinct CDR3 sequences, with 46% occurring only once. Deletions cut 5 bases from V and 2 bases from J, with 11 bases between. The CDR3 runs 13 residues. Germline V gives CDR1 SQVTM, CDR2 ANQGSEA. The clonotype originates from an elderly man in good health. The chain uses TRBV29-1 and TRBJ2-3, with D hard to call. Source material: blood. CDR3 protein: CSVTVRLTDTQYF. The DNA for the CDR3 is TGCAGCGTTACAGTCAGACTCACAGATACGCAGTATTTT.